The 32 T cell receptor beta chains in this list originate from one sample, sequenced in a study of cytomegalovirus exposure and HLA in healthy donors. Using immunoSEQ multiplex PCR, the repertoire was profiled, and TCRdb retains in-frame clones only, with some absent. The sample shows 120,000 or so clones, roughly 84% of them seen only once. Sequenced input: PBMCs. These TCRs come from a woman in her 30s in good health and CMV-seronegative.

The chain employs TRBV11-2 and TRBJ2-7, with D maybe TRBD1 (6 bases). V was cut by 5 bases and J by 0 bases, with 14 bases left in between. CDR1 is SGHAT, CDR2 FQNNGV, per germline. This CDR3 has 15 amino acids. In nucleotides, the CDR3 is TGTGCCAGCAGCCACCAGGGGCCCAGCTCCTACGAGCAGTACTTC. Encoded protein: CASSHQGPSSYEQYF.

The CDR3 DNA reads as TGTGCCAGCAGCGTAAATTCTCCAGCCTACGAGCAGTACTTC. It specifies CASSVNSPAYEQYF. This sequence joins TRBV9 and TRBJ2-7; D unresolved. Germline V gene data show CDR1 as SGDLS and CDR2 as YYNGEE. The V end was cut by 1 base, the J end by 2 bases, with 10 bases between. This CDR3 has 14 residues.

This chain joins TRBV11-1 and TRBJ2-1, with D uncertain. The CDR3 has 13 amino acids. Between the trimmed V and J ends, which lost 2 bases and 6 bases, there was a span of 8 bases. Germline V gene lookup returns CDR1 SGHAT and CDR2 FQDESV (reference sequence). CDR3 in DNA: TGTGCCAGCAGCTTACCCCCCGGCAATGAGCAGTTCTTC. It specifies CASSLPPGNEQFF.

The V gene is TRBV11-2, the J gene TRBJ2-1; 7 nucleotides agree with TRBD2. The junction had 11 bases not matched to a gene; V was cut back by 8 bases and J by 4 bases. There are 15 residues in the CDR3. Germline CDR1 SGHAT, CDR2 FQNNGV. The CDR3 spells CASRPLRGGYNEQFF. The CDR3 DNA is TGTGCCAGCCGACCCCTCCGCGGGGGATACAATGAGCAGTTCTTC. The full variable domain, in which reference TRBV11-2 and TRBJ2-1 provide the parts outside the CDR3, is EAGVAQSPRYKIIEKRQSVAFWCNPISGHATLYWYQQILGQGPKLLIQFQNNGVVDDSQLPKDRFSAERLKGVDSTLKIQPAKLEDSAVYLCASRPLRGGYNEQFFGPGTRLTVL.

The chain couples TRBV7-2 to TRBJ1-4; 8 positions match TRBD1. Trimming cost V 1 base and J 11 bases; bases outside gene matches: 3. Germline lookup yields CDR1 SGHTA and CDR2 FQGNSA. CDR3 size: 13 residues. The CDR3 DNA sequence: TGTGCCAGCAGCTTAGGGACAGGGCGGAAACTGTTTTTT. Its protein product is CASSLGTGRKLFF.

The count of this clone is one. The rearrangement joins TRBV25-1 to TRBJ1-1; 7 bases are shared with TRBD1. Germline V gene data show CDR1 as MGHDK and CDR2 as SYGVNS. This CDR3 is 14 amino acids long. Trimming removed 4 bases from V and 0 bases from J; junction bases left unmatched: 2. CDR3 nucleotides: TGTGCCAGCAGTGCTGGGACAGTGAACACTGAAGCTTTCTTT. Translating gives CASSAGTVNTEAFF.

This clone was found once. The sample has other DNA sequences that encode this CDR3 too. The CDR3 DNA follows: TGTGCCAGCAGCCCGGACAGGGGAAATCAGCCCCAGCATTTT. It encodes CASSPDRGNQPQHF. The rearrangement uses TRBV7-2 and TRBJ1-5, with 9 bases matching TRBD1. CDR3 length: 14 residues. Per the germline V gene, CDR1 is SGHTA and CDR2 is FQGNSA. Trimming took 5 bases from V and 4 from J; bases not matched to a gene: 3. The entire variable domain, with the rest obtained from reference TRBV7-2 and TRBJ1-5, is as follows: GAGVSQSPSNKVTEKGKDVELRCDPISGHTALYWYRQSLGQGLEFLIYFQGNSAPDKSGLPSDRFSAERTGGSVSTLTIQRTQQEDSAVYLCASSPDRGNQPQHFGDGTRLSIL.

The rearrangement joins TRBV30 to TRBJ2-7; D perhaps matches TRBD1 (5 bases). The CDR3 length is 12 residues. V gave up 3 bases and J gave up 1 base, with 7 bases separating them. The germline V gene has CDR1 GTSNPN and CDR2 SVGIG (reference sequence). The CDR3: CAWRAGSYEQYF. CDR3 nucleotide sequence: TGTGCCTGGAGGGCAGGGTCCTACGAGCAGTACTTC. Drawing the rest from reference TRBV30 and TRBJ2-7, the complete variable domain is SQTIHQWPATLVQPVGSPLSLECTVEGTSNPNLYWYRQAAGRGLQLLFYSVGIGQISSEVPQNLSASRPQDRQFILSSKKLLLSDSGFYLCAWRAGSYEQYFGPGTRLTVT.

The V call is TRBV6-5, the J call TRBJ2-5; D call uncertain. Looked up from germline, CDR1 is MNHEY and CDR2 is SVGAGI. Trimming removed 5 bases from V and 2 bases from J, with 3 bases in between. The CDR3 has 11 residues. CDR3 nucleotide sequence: TGTGCCAGCAGTCCGCAAGAGACCCAGTACTTC. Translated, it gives CASSPQETQYF.

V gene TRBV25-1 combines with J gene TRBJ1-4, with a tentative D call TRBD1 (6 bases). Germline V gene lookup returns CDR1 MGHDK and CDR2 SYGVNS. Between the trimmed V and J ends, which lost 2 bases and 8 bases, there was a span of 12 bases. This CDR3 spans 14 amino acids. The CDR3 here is CASSEHRVGEKLFF. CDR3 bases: TGTGCCAGCAGTGAACACAGGGTGGGGGAAAAACTGTTTTTT.

CDR3 region: CASSIDRGRFRAFF. The CDR3 DNA reads TGTGCCAGTAGCATTGACAGGGGGCGGTTTCGAGCTTTCTTT. The V call is TRBV19, the J call TRBJ1-1, with 10 nucleotides matching TRBD1. Losses at the gene ends were 6 bases for V and 10 bases for J; bases not matched to a gene: 11. This CDR3 region has 14 residues. The germline V gene encodes CDR1 LNHDA and CDR2 SQIVND (reference sequence).

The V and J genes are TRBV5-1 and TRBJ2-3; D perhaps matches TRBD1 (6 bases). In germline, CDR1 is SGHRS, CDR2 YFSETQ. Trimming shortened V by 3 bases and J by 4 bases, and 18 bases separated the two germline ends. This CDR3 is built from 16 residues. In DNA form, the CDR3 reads TGCGCCAGCAGCTCCCTCTCAGGGGCCGGGGCAGATACGCAGTATTTT. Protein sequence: CASSSLSGAGADTQYF.

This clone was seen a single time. In DNA form, the CDR3 reads TGTGCCAGCAGTGAAGCGCGACCGGGGGAGACCCAGTACTTC. Protein: CASSEARPGETQYF. The rearrangement uses TRBV2 and TRBJ2-5; D perhaps matches TRBD2 (5 bases). V dropped 0 bases and J dropped 5 bases, with 10 bases sitting between them. Germline V gives CDR1 SNHLY, CDR2 FYNNEI. CDR3 length: 14 residues.

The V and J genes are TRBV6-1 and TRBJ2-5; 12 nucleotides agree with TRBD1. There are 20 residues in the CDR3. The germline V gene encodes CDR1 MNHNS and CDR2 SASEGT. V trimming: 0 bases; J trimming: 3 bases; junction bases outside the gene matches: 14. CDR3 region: CASSEARGTGGALRKETQYF. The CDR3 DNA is TGTGCCAGCAGTGAAGCGAGGGGGACAGGGGGCGCGTTGAGGAAAGAGACCCAGTACTTC.

DNA of the CDR3: TGTGCCAGCAGCCTCCGACAGGGGTCTAATTCACCCCTCCACTTT. The encoded protein is CASSLRQGSNSPLHF. The chain carries TRBV7-2 and TRBJ1-6; 8 nucleotides agree with TRBD1. The germline V gene encodes CDR1 SGHTA and CDR2 FQGNSA. The CDR3 extends over 15 amino acids. V trimming: 5 bases; J trimming: 6 bases; junction bases outside the gene matches: 6.

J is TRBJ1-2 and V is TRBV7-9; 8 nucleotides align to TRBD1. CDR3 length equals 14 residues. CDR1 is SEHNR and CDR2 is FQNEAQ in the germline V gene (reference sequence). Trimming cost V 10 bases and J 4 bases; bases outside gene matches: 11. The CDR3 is CATAGGQDPYGYTF. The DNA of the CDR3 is TGTGCCACAGCGGGGGGACAGGACCCCTATGGCTACACCTTC.

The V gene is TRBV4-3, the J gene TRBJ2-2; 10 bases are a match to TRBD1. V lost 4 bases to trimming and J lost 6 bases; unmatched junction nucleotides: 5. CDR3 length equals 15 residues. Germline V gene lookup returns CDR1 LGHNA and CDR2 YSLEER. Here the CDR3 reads CASSRTGGSAGELFF. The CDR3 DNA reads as TGCGCCAGCAGCCGGACAGGGGGTTCGGCCGGGGAGCTGTTTTTT.

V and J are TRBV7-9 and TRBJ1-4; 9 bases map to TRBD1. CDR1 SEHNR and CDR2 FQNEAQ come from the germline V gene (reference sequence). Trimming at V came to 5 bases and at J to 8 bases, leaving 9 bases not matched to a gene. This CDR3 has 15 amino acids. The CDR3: CASSKSGTGLEKLFF. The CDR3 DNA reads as TGTGCCAGCAGCAAGTCCGGGACAGGGTTGGAAAAACTGTTTTTT.

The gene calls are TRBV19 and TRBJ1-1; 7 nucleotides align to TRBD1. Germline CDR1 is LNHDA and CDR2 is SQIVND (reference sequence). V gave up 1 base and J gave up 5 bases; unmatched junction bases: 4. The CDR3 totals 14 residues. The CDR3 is CASSIGQGETEAFF. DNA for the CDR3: TGTGCCAGTAGTATAGGCCAGGGGGAGACTGAAGCTTTCTTT.

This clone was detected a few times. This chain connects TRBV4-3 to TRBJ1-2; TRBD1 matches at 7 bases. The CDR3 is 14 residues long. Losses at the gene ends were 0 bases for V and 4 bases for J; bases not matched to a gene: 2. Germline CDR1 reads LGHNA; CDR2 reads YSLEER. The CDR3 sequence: CASSQDNRGYGYTF. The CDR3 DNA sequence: TGCGCCAGCAGCCAAGATAACAGGGGCTATGGCTACACCTTC.

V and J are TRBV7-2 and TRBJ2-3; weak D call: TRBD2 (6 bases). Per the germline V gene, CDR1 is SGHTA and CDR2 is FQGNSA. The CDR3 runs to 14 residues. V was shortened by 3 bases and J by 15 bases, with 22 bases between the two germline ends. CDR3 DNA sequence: TGTGCCAGCAGCTTCCTAGGGCGGGACCAAAACGGATATTTT. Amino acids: CASSFLGRDQNGYF.

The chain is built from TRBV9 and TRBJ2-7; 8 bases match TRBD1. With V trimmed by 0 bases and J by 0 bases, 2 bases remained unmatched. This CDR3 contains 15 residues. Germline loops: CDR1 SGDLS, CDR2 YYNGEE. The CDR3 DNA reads TGTGCCAGCAGCGTAGGGACAGGGAGCTCCTACGAGCAGTACTTC. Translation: CASSVGTGSSYEQYF. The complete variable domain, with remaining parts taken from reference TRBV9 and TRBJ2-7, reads DSGVTQTPKHLITATGQRVTLRCSPRSGDLSVYWYQQSLDQGLQFLIQYYNGEERAKGNILERFSAQQFPDLHSELNLSSLELGDSALYFCASSVGTGSSYEQYFGPGTRLTVT.

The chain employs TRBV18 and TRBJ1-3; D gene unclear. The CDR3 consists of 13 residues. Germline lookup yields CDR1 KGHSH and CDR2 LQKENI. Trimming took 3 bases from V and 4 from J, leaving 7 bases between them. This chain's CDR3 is CASSPNKGNTIYF. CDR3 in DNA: TGTGCCAGCTCACCGAACAAGGGAAACACCATATATTTT. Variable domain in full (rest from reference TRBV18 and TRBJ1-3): NAGVMQNPRHLVRRRGQEARLRCSPMKGHSHVYWYRQLPEEGLKFMVYLQKENIIDESGMPKERFSAEFPKEGPSILRIQQVVRGDSAAYFCASSPNKGNTIYFGEGSWLTVV.

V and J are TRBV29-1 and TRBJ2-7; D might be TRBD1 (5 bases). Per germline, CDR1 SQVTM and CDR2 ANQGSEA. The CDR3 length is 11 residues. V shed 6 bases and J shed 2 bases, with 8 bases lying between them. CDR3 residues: CSVQDTYEQYF. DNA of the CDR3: TGCAGCGTCCAGGACACCTACGAGCAGTACTTC.

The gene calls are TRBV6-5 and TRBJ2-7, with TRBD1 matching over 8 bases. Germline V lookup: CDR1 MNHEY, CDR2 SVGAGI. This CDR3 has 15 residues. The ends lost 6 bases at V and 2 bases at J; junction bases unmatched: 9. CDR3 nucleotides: TGTGCCAGCAGCCAGACCTTGGGACAGGCCTACGAGCAGTACTTC. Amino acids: CASSQTLGQAYEQYF.

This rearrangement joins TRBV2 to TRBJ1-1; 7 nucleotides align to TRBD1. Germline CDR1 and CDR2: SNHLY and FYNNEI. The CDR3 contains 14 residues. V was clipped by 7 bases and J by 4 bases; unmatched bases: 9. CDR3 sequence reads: CASKLRQGGTEAFF. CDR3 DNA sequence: TGTGCCAGCAAACTTAGACAGGGTGGCACTGAAGCTTTCTTT.

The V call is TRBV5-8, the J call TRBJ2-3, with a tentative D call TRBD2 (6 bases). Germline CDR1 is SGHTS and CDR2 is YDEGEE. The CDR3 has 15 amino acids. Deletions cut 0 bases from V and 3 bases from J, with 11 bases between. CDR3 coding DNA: TGTGCCAGCAGCTTGGTGGGCGGGGAGACAGATACGCAGTATTTT. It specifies CASSLVGGETDTQYF.

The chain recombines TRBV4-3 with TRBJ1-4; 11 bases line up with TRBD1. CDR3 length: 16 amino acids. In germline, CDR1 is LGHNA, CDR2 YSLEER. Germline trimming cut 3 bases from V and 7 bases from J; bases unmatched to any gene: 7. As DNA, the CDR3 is TGCGCCAGCAGCCATTCCCGTGGGACAGGGGGTGAAAAACTGTTTTTT. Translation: CASSHSRGTGGEKLFF.

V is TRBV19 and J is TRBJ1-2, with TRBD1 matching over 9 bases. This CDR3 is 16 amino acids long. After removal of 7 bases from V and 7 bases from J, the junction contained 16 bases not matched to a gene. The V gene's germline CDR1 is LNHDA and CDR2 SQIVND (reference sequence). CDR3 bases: TGTGCCAGTACCCAGGACAGGGGCCCTGGAGTCGGTGGCTACACCTTC. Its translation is CASTQDRGPGVGGYTF.

The CDR3 loop reads CASSQARGGGTSDTQYF. The DNA of the CDR3 is TGCGCCAGCAGCCAAGCCAGAGGCGGGGGAACTTCAGATACGCAGTATTTT. V is TRBV4-3 and J is TRBJ2-3; 7 bases match TRBD2. The germline gives CDR1 LGHNA, CDR2 YSLEER. There are 17 residues in the CDR3. V shed 1 base, J shed 4 bases, and the junction held 11 bases outside the gene matches.

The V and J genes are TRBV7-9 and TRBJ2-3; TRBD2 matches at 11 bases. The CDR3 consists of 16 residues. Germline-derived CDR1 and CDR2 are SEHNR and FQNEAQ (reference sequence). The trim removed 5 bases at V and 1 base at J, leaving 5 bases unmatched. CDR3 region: CASSRLSGGGTDTQYF. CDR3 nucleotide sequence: TGTGCCAGCAGCCGACTTAGCGGGGGGGGCACAGATACGCAGTATTTT.

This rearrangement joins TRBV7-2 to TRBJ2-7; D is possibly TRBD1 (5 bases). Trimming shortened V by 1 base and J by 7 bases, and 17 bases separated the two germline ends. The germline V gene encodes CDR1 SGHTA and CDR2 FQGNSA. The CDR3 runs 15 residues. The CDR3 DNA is TGTGCCAGCAGCTTAGGAAAGGGGATAGGGTGGGAGCAGTACTTC. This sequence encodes CASSLGKGIGWEQYF.